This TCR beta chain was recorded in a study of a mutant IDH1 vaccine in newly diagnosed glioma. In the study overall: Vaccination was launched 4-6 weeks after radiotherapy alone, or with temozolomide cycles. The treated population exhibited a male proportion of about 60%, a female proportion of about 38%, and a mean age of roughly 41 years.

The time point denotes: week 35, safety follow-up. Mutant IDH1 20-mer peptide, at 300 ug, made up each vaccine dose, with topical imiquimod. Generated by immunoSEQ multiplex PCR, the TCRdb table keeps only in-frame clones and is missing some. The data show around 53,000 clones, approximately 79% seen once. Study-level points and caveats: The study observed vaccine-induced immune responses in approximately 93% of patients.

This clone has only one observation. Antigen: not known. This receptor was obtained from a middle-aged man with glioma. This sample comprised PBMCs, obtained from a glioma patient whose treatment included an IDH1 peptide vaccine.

The DNA of the CDR3 is TGTGCCAGCAGCCTCGGGGGGGGCGGGGAGCTGTTTTTT. It yields the protein CASSLGGGGELFF. V gene TRBV4-2 combines with J gene TRBJ2-2; 8 nucleotides align to TRBD2. This CDR3 contains 13 residues. J gave up 7 bases and V 4 bases, and 2 bases lay outside the gene matches. Germline CDR1 and CDR2: LGHNA and YNFKEQ.